Given below is one TCR beta chain in context. Its antigen is currently unknown. A read error may explain this, as a much larger clone is one base away. An equimolar mix of two oligonucleotides served as the beta constant-region primer for TRBC1 and TRBC2. The ligated cDNA underwent four PCR rounds using SP2 and nested alpha and beta constant-region primers. Ligation attached a single-stranded oligonucleotide with a 12-nucleotide UMI and the SP2 primer to the cDNA 3' end. TCRdb ran MiXCR on the UMI-ligation and nested PCR reads and lists one entry per CDR3 protein. The sample consists of 130,000 to 150,000 distinct CDR3 sequences, 22% of them appearing once. The sample is drawn from a study of naive and memory T cell subsets. Study-wide results and limits: A few larger clonotypes appeared in naive repertoires, especially CD8, possibly memory cells re-expressing CD45RA.

There are 15 residues in the CDR3. Germline CDR1 and CDR2: MDHEN and SYDVKM. The chain joins TRBV28 to TRBJ2-4, with a possible D match to TRBD2 (5 bases). The sequenced sample was naive CD4+ T cells from blood. The source is a human donor in good health. Here the CDR3 DNA reads TGTGCCAGCAGCTCCCGAGGGCTAGCCAAAACCATTCAGTACTTC. This gives the protein CASSSRGLAKTIQYF. The entire variable domain, with the rest obtained from reference TRBV28 and TRBJ2-4, is as follows: DVKVTQSSRYLVKRTGEKVFLECVQDMDHENMFWYRQDPGLGLRLIYFSYDVKMKEKGDIPEGYSVSREKKERFSLILESASTNQTSMYLCASSSRGLAKTIQYFGAGTRLSVL.